Each of the 17 T cell receptor beta chains below was sequenced from the same sample in a study of beta chain features in type 1 diabetes. No antigen has been assigned to these receptors. The sequenced template was cDNA made from the entire isolated RNA. The assay was immunoSEQ multiplex PCR, and TCRdb's table has in-frame clones only and misses some. The table lists roughly 400,000 clones, 9.6% of them singletons. General study findings and limits: Within each of all four CD4+ subsets, Type 1 diabetes patients had TCRB CDR3s that were moderately but significantly shorter.

Specimen: central memory CD4+ T cells from blood. These receptors were obtained from a man aged 25-40 years with type 1 diabetes.

V is TRBV7-3 and J is TRBJ2-1; perhaps D is TRBD1 or TRBD2 (5 bases each). The CDR3 is 14 residues long. Germline CDR1 and CDR2: SGHTA and FQGTGA. Trimming took 6 bases from V and 10 from J, leaving 19 bases between them. As DNA, the CDR3 is TGTGCCAGCAGTTCGGGACCCCCCGAAGGGGAGCAGTTCTTC. As protein: CASSSGPPEGEQFF. The variable domain in full, completed from reference TRBV7-3 and TRBJ2-1, reads GAGVSQTPSNKVTEKGKYVELRCDPISGHTALYWYRQSLGQGPEFLIYFQGTGAADDSGLPNDRFFAVRPEGSVSTLKIQRTERGDSAVYLCASSSGPPEGEQFFGPGTRLTVL.

The chain uses TRBV5-1 and TRBJ1-1; unclear D gene. V shed 0 bases and J shed 6 bases, with 9 bases lying between them. The CDR3 runs to 13 residues. CDR1 SGHRS and CDR2 YFSETQ come from the germline V gene. CDR3 nucleotides: TGCGCCAGCAGCTTGGGAGGGTATCCTGAAGCTTTCTTT. Its protein is CASSLGGYPEAFF.

Note on this clone: The sample contains more than one DNA sequence encoding this CDR3. The chain employs TRBV6-5 and TRBJ1-1; TRBD1 might be the D (5 bases). Trimming took off 0 bases at V and 7 bases at J, with 6 bases between the two ends. In germline, CDR1 is MNHEY, CDR2 SVGAGI. The CDR3 contains 12 residues. The CDR3 nucleotides read TGTGCCAGCAGTTACTCTGGGGGTGAAGCTTTCTTT. Protein: CASSYSGGEAFF.

The table lists this clone with a few counts. This chain joins TRBV10-3 and TRBJ2-7; D ambiguous. CDR1 ENHRY and CDR2 SYGVKD come from the germline V gene. CDR3 length: 13 amino acids. V was pared by 0 bases and J by 1 base, with 4 bases between. This CDR3 is CAISESGSYEQYF. The CDR3 nucleotides are TGTGCCATCAGTGAGTCGGGGTCCTACGAGCAGTACTTC.

This clone was detected only a few times. The rearrangement links TRBV28 to TRBJ2-2; no definite D call. From germline, CDR1 is MDHEN and CDR2 SYDVKM. The length of the CDR3 is 17 residues. Trimming stripped 4 bases from V and 3 bases from J, with 18 bases between. The CDR3 loop is CASSSYFGSHDTGELFF. The CDR3 nucleotides are TGTGCCAGCAGTTCTTATTTCGGCAGTCACGACACCGGGGAGCTGTTTTTT. The whole variable domain, filled in from reference TRBV28 and TRBJ2-2, reads DVKVTQSSRYLVKRTGEKVFLECVQDMDHENMFWYRQDPGLGLRLIYFSYDVKMKEKGDIPEGYSVSREKKERFSLILESASTNQTSMYLCASSSYFGSHDTGELFFGEGSRLTVL.

This clone was picked up a small number of times. The chain has TRBV11-2 and TRBJ1-1; possibly TRBD1 for D (6 bases). Trimming cost V 2 bases and J 5 bases, with 15 bases left between them. The CDR3 runs to 15 residues. Per germline, CDR1 SGHAT and CDR2 FQNNGV. For the CDR3, the DNA is TGTGCCAGCAGCTTATCGTTAGGGGGAAGAACTGAAGCTTTCTTT. It translates to CASSLSLGGRTEAFF.

The chain combines TRBV5-1 with TRBJ2-5; D may be TRBD1 or TRBD2 (5 bases each). This CDR3 contains 16 residues. Germline V gene sequence: CDR1 SGHRS, CDR2 YFSETQ. V was clipped by 2 bases and J by 3 bases, with 17 bases between them. The CDR3 sequence is CASSFSGERGEETQYF. In nucleotides, the CDR3 is TGCGCCAGCAGCTTTAGTGGGGAAAGGGGAGAAGAGACCCAGTACTTC.

This clone came up a few times. This chain links TRBV5-6 with TRBJ1-2, with a possible D match to TRBD1 (5 bases). Trimming removed 4 bases at V and 8 bases at J, with 15 bases between. Per the germline V gene, CDR1 is SGHDT and CDR2 is YYEEEE. The CDR3 is 13 residues long. The CDR3 loop is CASSPRSGDGYTF. Written as DNA, the CDR3 is TGTGCCAGCAGCCCGAGGTCGGGGGACGGCTACACCTTC.

Ten or more counts support this clone. V gene TRBV7-8 combines with J gene TRBJ2-7; D remains ambiguous. CDR1 and CDR2 from the germline V gene are SGHVS and FQNEAQ. The CDR3 loop spans 13 amino acids. V was shortened by 2 bases and J by 1 base, with 6 bases between the two germline ends. For the CDR3, the DNA is TGTGCCAGCAGCTTACAGGAGTCCTACGAGCAGTACTTC. Translating it yields CASSLQESYEQYF.

This clone appeared a few times. The V gene is TRBV27, the J gene TRBJ2-5; 9 bases line up with TRBD1. Germline V gives CDR1 MNHEY, CDR2 SMNVEV (reference sequence). Trimming removed 5 bases from V and 5 bases from J; junction bases left unmatched: 12. The CDR3 has 16 residues. In DNA form, the CDR3 reads TGTGCCAGCAGTCTCAACCCGGGACAGGGTCTGGAGACCCAGTACTTC. This translates into CASSLNPGQGLETQYF.

This clone was found a few times. The chain links TRBV4-1 to TRBJ2-7; D is unresolved. Germline-derived CDR1 and CDR2 are MGHRA and YSYEKL. V was trimmed by 1 base and J by 3 bases, leaving 16 bases between them. CDR3 length equals 16 residues. CDR3 sequence reads: CASSQGWAGRDYEQYF. The CDR3 coding sequence is TGCGCCAGCAGCCAAGGATGGGCAGGACGTGACTACGAGCAGTACTTC.

The chain combines TRBV5-1 with TRBJ2-3; 12 bases match TRBD2. After removal of 0 bases from V and 4 bases from J, the junction contained 6 bases not matched to a gene. The V gene's germline CDR1 is SGHRS and CDR2 YFSETQ. This CDR3 has 17 amino acids. CDR3 residues: CASSLDPTSGSPDTQYF. The CDR3 bases are TGCGCCAGCAGCTTGGATCCGACTAGCGGGAGCCCAGATACGCAGTATTTT.

The chain links TRBV7-2 to TRBJ2-1; 10 positions match TRBD2. The CDR3 extends over 15 amino acids. V was clipped by 6 bases and J by 2 bases; unmatched bases: 4. CDR1 is SGHTA and CDR2 is FQGNSA in the germline V gene. CDR3 amino acids: CASREGTSAYNEQFF. For the CDR3, the DNA is TGTGCCAGCAGGGAGGGGACTAGCGCCTACAATGAGCAGTTCTTC. Full variable domain (rest looked up from reference TRBV7-2 and TRBJ2-1): GAGVSQSPSNKVTEKGKDVELRCDPISGHTALYWYRQSLGQGLEFLIYFQGNSAPDKSGLPSDRFSAERTGGSVSTLTIQRTQQEDSAVYLCASREGTSAYNEQFFGPGTRLTVL.

This chain joins TRBV11-3 and TRBJ2-3; D not certain. Germline values: CDR1 SGHNT, CDR2 YENEEA. The CDR3 extends over 14 amino acids. Trimming cost V 4 bases and J 6 bases, with 14 bases left between them. The CDR3 region is CASSSRTVGDTQYF. CDR3 bases: TGTGCCAGCAGCTCCCGAACCGTGGGGGATACGCAGTATTTT.

The chain has TRBV27 and TRBJ1-2; weak D call: TRBD1 (6 bases). The CDR3 is made up of 14 amino acids. The germline V gene has CDR1 MNHEY and CDR2 SMNVEV (reference sequence). The V gene lost 8 bases and the J gene lost 4 bases, with 17 bases spanning the gap. CDR3 amino acids: CASRPLTGIYGYTF. The CDR3 DNA is TGTGCCAGCCGACCATTGACAGGAATCTATGGCTACACCTTC.

This clone has only a few counts. The chain joins TRBV14 to TRBJ2-7; D assignment may be TRBD1 or TRBD2 (5 bases each). Germline assignment: CDR1 SGHDN and CDR2 FVKESK. V lost 0 bases and J lost 6, with 18 bases in between. The CDR3 is 16 amino acids. In nucleotides, the CDR3 is TGTGCCAGCAGCCAAGATGGTCGGGGACCTTCACGCGAGCAGTACTTC. Protein sequence: CASSQDGRGPSREQYF.

In its sample, this clone was seen a few times. The chain joins TRBV7-2 to TRBJ2-6, with TRBD1 as a possible D gene (6 bases). The CDR3 is 14 amino acids. V lost 5 bases and J 1 base, leaving 6 bases between the germline ends. Germline CDR1 is SGHTA and CDR2 is FQGNSA. Here the CDR3 DNA reads TGTGCCAGCAGCACAGGGTCTGGGGCCAACGTCCTGACTTTC. Protein product: CASSTGSGANVLTF. Combining the CDR3 with reference TRBV7-2 and TRBJ2-6 gives the whole variable domain GAGVSQSPSNKVTEKGKDVELRCDPISGHTALYWYRQSLGQGLEFLIYFQGNSAPDKSGLPSDRFSAERTGGSVSTLTIQRTQQEDSAVYLCASSTGSGANVLTFGAGSRLTVL.